This T cell receptor (beta chain) was recovered during a study of T cell repertoires in cytomegalovirus infection. TCRdb redid the calling of the reads with MiXCR, one entry per CDR3 protein. Of 600,000 to 800,000 distinct CDR3 sequences in the sample, roughly a quarter were seen once. Trimming pared 1 base from V and 0 bases from J, leaving 12 bases between. Germline V lookup: CDR1 SGHTA, CDR2 FQGNSA. The CDR3 spans 16 residues. The source of this sequence is a human donor in good health (CMV status not recorded). Some clones in this sample may be carry-over from other donors' samples. J is TRBJ1-1 and V is TRBV7-2; D is uncertain. The sample comprised CD8+ T cells from PBMCs. The CDR3 region has the DNA TGTGCCAGCAGCTTAGGTATCCAGTTATTGAACACTGAAGCTTTCTTT. The encoded protein is CASSLGIQLLNTEAFF.